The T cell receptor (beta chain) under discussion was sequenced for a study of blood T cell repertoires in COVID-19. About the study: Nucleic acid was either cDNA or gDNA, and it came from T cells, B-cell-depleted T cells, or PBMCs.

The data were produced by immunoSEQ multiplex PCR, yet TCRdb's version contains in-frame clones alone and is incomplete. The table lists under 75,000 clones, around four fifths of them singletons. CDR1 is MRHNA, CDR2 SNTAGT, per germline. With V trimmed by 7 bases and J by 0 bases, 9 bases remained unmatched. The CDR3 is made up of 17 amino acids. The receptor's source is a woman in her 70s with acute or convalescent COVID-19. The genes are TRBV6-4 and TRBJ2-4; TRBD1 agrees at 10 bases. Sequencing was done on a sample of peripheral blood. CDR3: CASITGTGDLAKNIQYF. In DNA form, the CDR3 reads TGTGCCAGCATCACCGGGACAGGGGATCTAGCCAAAAACATTCAGTACTTC.